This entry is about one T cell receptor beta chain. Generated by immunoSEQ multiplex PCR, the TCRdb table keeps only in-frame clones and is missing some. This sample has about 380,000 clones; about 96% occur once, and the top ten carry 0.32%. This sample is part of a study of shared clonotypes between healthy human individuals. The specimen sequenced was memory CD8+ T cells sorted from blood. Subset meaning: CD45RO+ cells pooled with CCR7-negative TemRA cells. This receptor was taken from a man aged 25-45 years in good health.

CDR3 DNA sequence: TGTGCCAGCTCACCCAAATACCAGACCCAGTACTTC. Translation: CASSPKYQTQYF. The chain uses TRBV18 and TRBJ2-5; D unresolved. The CDR3 is made up of 12 amino acids. The V and J ends lost 3 bases and 6 bases respectively, with 8 bases between them. Germline CDR1 is KGHSH and CDR2 is LQKENI.